This T cell receptor (beta chain) comes out of a study of regulatory T cells in long-lasting Graves disease. Building the TCR beta libraries relied on iRepertoire HTBI primers, and CDR3 regions underwent Arm-PCR. TCRdb itself ran the multiplex PCR reads through MiXCR, one entry per CDR3 protein. The sample lists 510,000 or so distinct CDR3 sequences, around 12% occurring once. Concerning this clonotype itself: The antigen remains unidentified.

Sample time point: newly diagnosed GD, antithyroid drugs for less than 3 months. Scientists built the TCR library using RNA that was extracted from PBMCs. Each of the patients was recruited from an endocrinology department situated in Xi'an, China. General observations from the study: Persistent disease samples used TRBV28, TRBJ1-2 and TRBJ2-5 preferentially.

Trimming took off 3 bases at V and 4 bases at J, with 19 bases between the two ends. Germline CDR1 is SGHTS and CDR2 is YDEGEE. The CDR3 runs to 16 residues. This sample also belongs to another study, concerning T cells in Graves' hyperthyroidism and ophthalmopathy. That study adds: HTBI primers were the set used in a first-round RT-PCR of the TCR CDR3.

This receptor was obtained from a woman under 40 with Graves disease. The sequenced sample was peripheral blood mononuclear cells (PBMCs), obtained at new diagnosis, from a patient treated with antithyroid drugs. The chain couples TRBV5-8 to TRBJ1-2, with D possibly TRBD1 on 5 matching bases. In DNA form, the CDR3 reads TGTGCCAGCAGCTGGGGGTGGGACGACTTAATCTATGGCTACACCTTC. It encodes CASSWGWDDLIYGYTF.